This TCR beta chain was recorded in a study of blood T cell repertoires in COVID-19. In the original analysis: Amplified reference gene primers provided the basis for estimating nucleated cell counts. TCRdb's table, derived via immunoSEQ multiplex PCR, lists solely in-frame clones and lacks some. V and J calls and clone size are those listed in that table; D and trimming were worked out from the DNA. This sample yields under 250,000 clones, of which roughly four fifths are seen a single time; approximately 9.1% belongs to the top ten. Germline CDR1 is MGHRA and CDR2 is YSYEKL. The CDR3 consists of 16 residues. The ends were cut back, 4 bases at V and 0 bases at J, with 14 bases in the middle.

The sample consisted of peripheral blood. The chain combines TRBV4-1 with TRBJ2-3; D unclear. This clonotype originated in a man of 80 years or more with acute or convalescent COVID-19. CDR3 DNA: TGCGCCAGCAGCCTCCGTGAGCCCCCTAGCACAGATACGCAGTATTTT. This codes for CASSLREPPSTDTQYF.